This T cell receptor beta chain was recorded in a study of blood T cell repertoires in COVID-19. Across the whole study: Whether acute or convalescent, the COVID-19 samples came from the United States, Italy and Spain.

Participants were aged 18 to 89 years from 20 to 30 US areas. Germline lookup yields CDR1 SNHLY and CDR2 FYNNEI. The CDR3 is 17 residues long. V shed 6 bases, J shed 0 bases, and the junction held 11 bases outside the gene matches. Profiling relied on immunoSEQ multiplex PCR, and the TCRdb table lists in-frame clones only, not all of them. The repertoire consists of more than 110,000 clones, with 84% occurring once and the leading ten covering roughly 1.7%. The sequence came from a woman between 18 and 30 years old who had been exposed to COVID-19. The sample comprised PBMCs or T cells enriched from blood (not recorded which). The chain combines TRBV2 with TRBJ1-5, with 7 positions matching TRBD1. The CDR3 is CASSLGTVLISNQPQHF. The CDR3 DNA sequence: TGTGCCAGCAGCCTCGGGACAGTTCTAATTAGCAATCAGCCCCAGCATTTT. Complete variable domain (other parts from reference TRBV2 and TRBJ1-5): EPEVTQTPSHQVTQMGQEVILRCVPISNHLYFYWYRQILGQKVEFLVSFYNNEISEKSEIFDDQFSVERPDGSNFTLKIRSTKLEDSAMYFCASSLGTVLISNQPQHFGDGTRLSIL.